The clone carrying this T cell receptor (beta chain) was picked up a small number of times. The data were obtained in a study of T cell repertoires in cytomegalovirus infection. TCRdb reanalysed the reads using MiXCR and keeps one entry per CDR3 protein. This table has 250,000 to 300,000 distinct CDR3 sequences, roughly an eighth appearing once. The V end lost 5 bases, the J end lost 4 bases, and 10 bases lay between the germline ends. The CDR3 is made up of 13 amino acids. Sequenced input: PBMCs. The clonotype originates from a human donor in good health (CMV status not recorded). Some clones in this sample may be carry-over from other donors' samples. The chain is built from TRBV12-3 or TRBV12-4 and TRBJ2-3; D unresolved. The CDR3 protein is CASSPVSPDTQYF. In DNA, the CDR3 is TGTGCCAGCAGTCCTGTCTCCCCAGATACGCAGTATTTT.